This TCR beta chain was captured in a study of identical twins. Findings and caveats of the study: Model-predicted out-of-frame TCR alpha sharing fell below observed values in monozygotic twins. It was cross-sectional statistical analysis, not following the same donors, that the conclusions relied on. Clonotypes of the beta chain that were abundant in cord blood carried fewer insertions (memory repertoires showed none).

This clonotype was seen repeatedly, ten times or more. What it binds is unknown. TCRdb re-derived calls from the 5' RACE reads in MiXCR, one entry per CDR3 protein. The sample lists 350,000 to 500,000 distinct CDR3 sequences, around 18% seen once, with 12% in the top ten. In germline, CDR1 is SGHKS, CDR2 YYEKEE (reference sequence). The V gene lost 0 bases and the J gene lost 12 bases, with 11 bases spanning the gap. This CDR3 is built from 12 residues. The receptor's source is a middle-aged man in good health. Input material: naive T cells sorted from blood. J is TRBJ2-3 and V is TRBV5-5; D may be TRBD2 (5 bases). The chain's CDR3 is CASSLGGPTQYF. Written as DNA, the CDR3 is TGTGCCAGCAGCTTGGGCGGGCCGACACAGTATTTT.